In its sample, the clone carrying this TCR beta chain was seen a few times. Its antigen is undetermined. The data stem from a study of identical twins. Study-wide results and caveats: Compared with models, monozygotic twins showed more out-of-frame TCR alpha sharing.

TCRdb re-called the 5' RACE reads through MiXCR, storing one row per CDR3 protein. The sample has over 600,000 distinct CDR3 sequences; around 20% are singletons. Every donor was a healthy Caucasian. The J segment lost 5 bases and the V segment lost 0 bases, leaving 14 bases of the junction unmatched. Looked up from germline, CDR1 is LGHNA and CDR2 is YNFKEQ. This CDR3 contains 18 residues. These same data were also listed under a study on T cells expressing NK-cell markers. That work adds: The authors derived TCR beta repertoires from sorted CD3+CD56+NKG2C+, CD3+CD56+NKG2C- and CD3+CD56-NKG2C+ T cells. Whether expanded NKG2C+ T cell clones were HCMV specific stayed uncertain.

This receptor was identified in a woman aged 18-29 years in good health. V and J are TRBV4-2 and TRBJ1-2; 8 nucleotides align to TRBD1. Material: PBMCs. The CDR3 loop reads CASSQEGQGAHLGYGYTF. As DNA, the CDR3 is TGTGCCAGCAGCCAAGAAGGCCAGGGGGCGCATTTGGGATATGGCTACACCTTC.